This T cell receptor beta chain was identified during a study of T cell repertoires in cytomegalovirus infection. Germline V gives CDR1 MNHEY, CDR2 SVGEGT. The CDR3 spans 16 residues. V was trimmed by 6 bases and J by 4 bases, leaving 21 bases between them. TCRdb redid the calling of the reads with MiXCR, one entry per CDR3 protein. The data hold about 180,000 distinct CDR3 sequences, with around 14% observed a single time. This clonotype was obtained from a human donor in good health (CMV status not recorded). Some clones in this sample may be carry-over from other donors' samples. The sequenced sample consisted of PBMCs. The chain joins TRBV6-2 or TRBV6-3 to TRBJ1-2; tentative D call: TRBD1 (6 bases). The CDR3 nucleotides are TGTGCCAGCAGCTTGAACCGGGACACCGGTTCCTATGGCTACACCTTC. This translates into CASSLNRDTGSYGYTF.